This is a list of T cell receptor beta chains from one sample in a study of chemoradiotherapy in HPV16-positive cancers. The method was immunoSEQ multiplex PCR; TCRdb's version includes in-frame clones alone and lacks a portion of them. The sample holds approximately 12,000 clones, over 60% seen once. This material was acquired from a patient who underwent chemoradiotherapy. Source of these receptors: a human donor with HPV-associated anogenital cancer. The CDR3 runs from the conserved cysteine through the conserved F or W. A D gene is named only where the DNA matches it firmly. Size is stated for part of the rows, as once, few or many counts, or as a class when the clone is expanded.

j_call: TRBJ2-7
v_call: TRBV2
d_call: NA
clone_size: NA
cdr3_aa: CASSVLLSYEQYF
cdr3_nt: TGTGCCAGCAGTGTTCTTCTCTCCTACGAGCAGTACTTC

j_call: TRBJ2-1
v_call: TRBV5-4
d_call: NA
clone_size: NA
cdr3_aa: CASSLGGLRAPYEQFF
cdr3_nt: TGTGCCAGCAGCTTGGGCGGACTAAGGGCACCGTATGAGCAGTTCTTC

j_call: TRBJ2-7
v_call: TRBV5-6
d_call: NA
clone_size: once
cdr3_aa: CASSLGQATYEQYF
cdr3_nt: TGTGCCAGCAGCTTGGGACAGGCCACCTACGAGCAGTACTTC

j_call: TRBJ2-2
v_call: TRBV2
d_call: NA
clone_size: few
cdr3_aa: CASSEGRRQANTGELFF
cdr3_nt: TGTGCCAGCAGTGAAGGTCGGCGACAGGCGAACACCGGGGAGCTGTTTTTT

j_call: TRBJ2-5
v_call: TRBV6-5
d_call: NA
clone_size: NA
cdr3_aa: CASSPRRADETQYF
cdr3_nt: TGTGCCAGCAGCCCCCGTAGGGCTGATGAGACCCAGTACTTC

j_call: TRBJ2-7
v_call: TRBV18
d_call: NA
clone_size: few
cdr3_aa: CASSPDTGLNEQYF
cdr3_nt: TGTGCCAGCTCACCAGACACAGGGCTCAACGAGCAGTACTTC

j_call: TRBJ1-1
v_call: TRBV2
d_call: NA
clone_size: few
cdr3_aa: CASSDRVNTEAFF
cdr3_nt: TGTGCCAGCAGTGACAGGGTTAACACTGAAGCTTTCTTT

j_call: TRBJ1-2
v_call: TRBV28
d_call: NA
clone_size: once
cdr3_aa: CASSLVAAYGYTF
cdr3_nt: TGTGCCAGCAGTTTGGTCGCAGCCTATGGCTACACCTTC

j_call: TRBJ1-4
v_call: TRBV18
d_call: TRBD1
clone_size: NA
cdr3_aa: CASSSYRVGQGNEKLFF
cdr3_nt: TGTGCCAGCTCATCCTATAGAGTCGGACAGGGAAATGAAAAACTGTTTTTT

j_call: TRBJ1-5
v_call: TRBV7-9
d_call: NA
clone_size: few
cdr3_aa: CASSLGYQPQHF
cdr3_nt: TGTGCCAGCAGCTTAGGCTACCAGCCCCAGCATTTT

j_call: TRBJ2-1
v_call: TRBV4-1
d_call: TRBD2
clone_size: once
cdr3_aa: CASSQANPGTLGGSYNEQFF
cdr3_nt: TGCGCCAGCAGCCAGGCAAACCCCGGGACCCTGGGGGGGTCCTACAATGAGCAGTTCTTC

j_call: TRBJ2-3
v_call: TRBV10-1
d_call: NA
clone_size: NA
cdr3_aa: CASSGTYTQYF
cdr3_nt: TGCGCCAGCAGCGGGACCTATACGCAGTATTTT

j_call: TRBJ1-5
v_call: TRBV19
d_call: NA
clone_size: once
cdr3_aa: CASSTQGGNQPQHF
cdr3_nt: TGTGCCAGTAGTACCCAGGGAGGCAATCAGCCCCAGCATTTT

j_call: TRBJ2-4
v_call: TRBV2
d_call: TRBD2
clone_size: NA
cdr3_aa: CASSEAQSGSRAKNIQYF
cdr3_nt: TGTGCCAGCAGTGAAGCGCAAAGCGGGAGCCGAGCCAAAAACATTCAGTACTTC

j_call: TRBJ1-2
v_call: TRBV5-4
d_call: NA
clone_size: NA
cdr3_aa: CASSGGLYGYTF
cdr3_nt: TGTGCCAGCAGCGGGGGGCTCTATGGCTACACCTTC

j_call: TRBJ2-3
v_call: TRBV4-1
d_call: NA
clone_size: few
cdr3_aa: CASSQVLGVGTDTQYF
cdr3_nt: TGCGCCAGCAGCCAAGTTTTGGGTGTGGGGACAGATACGCAGTATTTT

j_call: TRBJ2-7
v_call: TRBV27
d_call: NA
clone_size: NA
cdr3_aa: CASISRLYEQYF
cdr3_nt: TGTGCCAGCATCTCCAGGCTCTACGAGCAGTACTTC

j_call: TRBJ2-1
v_call: TRBV19
d_call: NA
clone_size: NA
cdr3_aa: CASRFDRSSYNEQFF
cdr3_nt: TGTGCCAGTAGGTTCGATCGTAGCTCCTACAATGAGCAGTTCTTC

j_call: TRBJ2-7
v_call: TRBV5-5
d_call: NA
clone_size: NA
cdr3_aa: CASSFGGQYEQYF
cdr3_nt: TGTGCCAGCAGCTTCGGCGGCCAATACGAGCAGTACTTC

j_call: TRBJ2-7
v_call: TRBV4-2
d_call: TRBD1
clone_size: NA
cdr3_aa: CASSPWTGEVYEQYF
cdr3_nt: TGTGCCAGCAGCCCCTGGACAGGGGAAGTTTACGAGCAGTACTTC

j_call: TRBJ2-5
v_call: TRBV27
d_call: NA
clone_size: NA
cdr3_aa: CASSFGERETQYF
cdr3_nt: TGTGCCAGCAGTTTCGGTGAAAGGGAGACCCAGTACTTC

j_call: TRBJ1-1
v_call: TRBV5-1
d_call: NA
clone_size: NA
cdr3_aa: CASSLEGGTEAFF
cdr3_nt: TGCGCCAGCAGCTTGGAGGGGGGCACTGAAGCTTTCTTT

j_call: TRBJ1-1
v_call: TRBV27
d_call: TRBD1
clone_size: NA
cdr3_aa: CASGDRALRTEAFF
cdr3_nt: TGTGCCAGCGGAGACAGGGCCCTCCGGACTGAAGCTTTCTTT

j_call: TRBJ1-2
v_call: TRBV7-8
d_call: NA
clone_size: NA
cdr3_aa: CASSLAIGQNYGYTF
cdr3_nt: TGTGCCAGCAGCTTAGCGATCGGTCAGAACTATGGCTACACCTTC

j_call: TRBJ1-1
v_call: TRBV11-2
d_call: NA
clone_size: few
cdr3_aa: CASSLGANTEAFF
cdr3_nt: TGTGCCAGCAGCTTAGGCGCGAACACTGAAGCTTTCTTT

j_call: TRBJ2-2
v_call: TRBV5-6
d_call: TRBD2
clone_size: NA
cdr3_aa: CASSFSGGNGELFF
cdr3_nt: TGTGCCAGCAGCTTCTCGGGGGGAAACGGGGAGCTGTTTTTT

j_call: TRBJ1-1
v_call: TRBV5-1
d_call: TRBD1
clone_size: NA
cdr3_aa: CASSPGTGQLNTEAFF
cdr3_nt: TGCGCCAGCAGCCCCGGGACGGGACAGCTTAACACTGAAGCTTTCTTT

j_call: TRBJ2-3
v_call: TRBV10-3
d_call: NA
clone_size: NA
cdr3_aa: CAISESGWGSTDTQYF
cdr3_nt: TGTGCCATCAGTGAGTCGGGGTGGGGTAGCACAGATACGCAGTATTTT

j_call: TRBJ2-3
v_call: TRBV19
d_call: NA
clone_size: NA
cdr3_aa: CASSILGGSTDTQYF
cdr3_nt: TGTGCCAGTAGTATATTGGGCGGTAGCACAGATACGCAGTATTTT

j_call: TRBJ1-1
v_call: TRBV9
d_call: NA
clone_size: NA
cdr3_aa: CASSVGPGEPLF
cdr3_nt: TGTGCCAGCAGCGTAGGCCCAGGGGAGCCCCTTTTT

j_call: TRBJ2-2
v_call: TRBV5-5
d_call: NA
clone_size: NA
cdr3_aa: CASDGAGELFF
cdr3_nt: TGTGCCAGCGATGGGGCCGGGGAGCTGTTTTTT

j_call: TRBJ1-2
v_call: TRBV4-1
d_call: TRBD1
clone_size: few
cdr3_aa: CASSQDRTGSSTF
cdr3_nt: TGCGCCAGCAGCCAAGATAGGACAGGGTCTTCCACCTTC

j_call: TRBJ2-7
v_call: TRBV2
d_call: NA
clone_size: NA
cdr3_aa: CASRADGPSYEQYF
cdr3_nt: TGTGCCAGCAGGGCGGACGGGCCCTCCTACGAGCAGTACTTC

j_call: TRBJ2-1
v_call: TRBV7-6
d_call: TRBD2
clone_size: NA
cdr3_aa: CASSLSGASYNEQFF
cdr3_nt: TGTGCCAGCAGCTTAAGCGGGGCCTCCTACAATGAGCAGTTCTTC

j_call: TRBJ1-1
v_call: TRBV7-9
d_call: TRBD1
clone_size: few
cdr3_aa: CASSVGRQGSTEAFF
cdr3_nt: TGTGCCAGCAGCGTAGGGCGACAGGGTTCTACTGAAGCTTTCTTT

j_call: TRBJ2-7
v_call: TRBV30
d_call: NA
clone_size: NA
cdr3_aa: CALGSRGSYEQYF
cdr3_nt: TGTGCCTTGGGGTCGCGAGGATCCTACGAGCAGTACTTC

j_call: TRBJ1-3
v_call: TRBV5-6
d_call: NA
clone_size: NA
cdr3_aa: CASSLAAGSGSGNTIYF
cdr3_nt: TGTGCCAGCAGCTTGGCGGCAGGGTCAGGCTCTGGAAACACCATATATTTT

j_call: TRBJ2-1
v_call: TRBV7-3
d_call: TRBD2
clone_size: NA
cdr3_aa: CASSLAGGLTNNEQFF
cdr3_nt: TGTGCCAGCAGCTTAGCGGGGGGACTAACCAACAATGAGCAGTTCTTC

j_call: TRBJ2-4
v_call: TRBV2
d_call: TRBD1
clone_size: NA
cdr3_aa: CASSVDRENIQYF
cdr3_nt: TGTGCCAGCAGTGTGGACAGGGAAAACATTCAGTACTTC

j_call: TRBJ1-2
v_call: TRBV5-6
d_call: NA
clone_size: few
cdr3_aa: CASSPRARWGRGYTF
cdr3_nt: TGTGCCAGCAGCCCCCGGGCCAGGTGGGGGAGAGGCTACACCTTC

j_call: TRBJ1-4
v_call: TRBV11-2
d_call: NA
clone_size: NA
cdr3_aa: CASSPGPDNEKLFF
cdr3_nt: TGTGCCAGCAGCCCAGGGCCCGATAATGAAAAACTGTTTTTT

j_call: TRBJ1-2
v_call: TRBV6-5
d_call: TRBD1
clone_size: NA
cdr3_aa: CASSYSDRVWYGYTF
cdr3_nt: TGTGCCAGCAGTTACTCCGACAGGGTTTGGTATGGCTACACCTTC

j_call: TRBJ1-5
v_call: TRBV19
d_call: NA
clone_size: NA
cdr3_aa: CASSIKVGQPQHF
cdr3_nt: TGTGCCAGTAGTATAAAGGTTGGTCAGCCCCAGCATTTT

j_call: TRBJ1-1
v_call: TRBV27
d_call: NA
clone_size: NA
cdr3_aa: CASSRTANTEAFF
cdr3_nt: TGTGCCAGCAGTCGGACAGCTAACACTGAAGCTTTCTTT

j_call: TRBJ1-2
v_call: TRBV10-2
d_call: NA
clone_size: NA
cdr3_aa: CASSEWGQGYTF
cdr3_nt: TGCGCCAGCAGTGAGTGGGGACAAGGCTACACCTTC

j_call: TRBJ1-1
v_call: TRBV7-7
d_call: NA
clone_size: NA
cdr3_aa: CASSLDSNTEAFF
cdr3_nt: TGTGCCAGCAGCTTAGACAGCAACACTGAAGCTTTCTTT

j_call: TRBJ1-4
v_call: TRBV5-6
d_call: TRBD1
clone_size: NA
cdr3_aa: CASSPSGQGTNEKLFF
cdr3_nt: TGTGCCAGCAGCCCCTCGGGACAGGGGACTAATGAAAAACTGTTTTTT

j_call: TRBJ2-7
v_call: TRBV5-4
d_call: TRBD1
clone_size: few
cdr3_aa: CASKQGSGYEQYF
cdr3_nt: TGTGCCAGCAAACAGGGGTCGGGCTACGAGCAGTACTTC

j_call: TRBJ2-7
v_call: TRBV19
d_call: TRBD1
clone_size: NA
cdr3_aa: CASSITTGGFSYEQYF
cdr3_nt: TGTGCCAGTAGTATAACAACAGGGGGATTCTCCTACGAGCAGTACTTC

j_call: TRBJ2-7
v_call: TRBV11-2
d_call: NA
clone_size: NA
cdr3_aa: CASSPLRGRGVYEQYF
cdr3_nt: TGTGCCAGCAGCCCCCTTAGGGGACGCGGGGTCTACGAGCAGTACTTC

j_call: TRBJ2-1
v_call: TRBV12-2
d_call: NA
clone_size: NA
cdr3_aa: CASRLMGGDDRHEQFF
cdr3_nt: TGTGCAAGTCGCTTAATGGGGGGCGACGACCGGCATGAGCAGTTCTTC

j_call: TRBJ1-5
v_call: TRBV4-1
d_call: NA
clone_size: NA
cdr3_aa: CASSQELEQPQHF
cdr3_nt: TGCGCCAGCAGCCAAGAATTAGAGCAGCCCCAGCATTTT

j_call: TRBJ1-2
v_call: TRBV10-2
d_call: NA
clone_size: NA
cdr3_aa: CASSESEGRRNYGYTF
cdr3_nt: TGCGCCAGCAGTGAGTCGGAGGGGCGAAGGAACTATGGCTACACCTTC

j_call: TRBJ2-7
v_call: TRBV5-1
d_call: TRBD1
clone_size: NA
cdr3_aa: CASSPMPTGVIHEQYF
cdr3_nt: TGCGCCAGCAGCCCAATGCCGACAGGGGTCATCCACGAGCAGTACTTC